Presented here are 26 T cell receptor beta chains from one specimen sequenced in a study of neurological immune-mediated disorders. MiXCR was run by TCRdb on the 5' RACE reads, yielding one entry per CDR3 protein. The sample lists about 59,000 distinct CDR3 sequences; about 24% were seen once. Time point denoted: technical triplicate 2. The sequenced material came from PBMCs. These receptors all stem from a man between 60 and 70 years old with HTLV-1-associated myelopathy (HAM/TSP).

This clonotype was seen only once. J is TRBJ2-1 and V is TRBV20-1; D is ambiguous. The germline CDR1 and CDR2 sequences are DFQATT and SNEGSKA (reference sequence). The CDR3 spans 12 residues. Trimming took 5 bases from V and 3 from J, leaving 8 bases between them. The CDR3 loop reads CSAAKGYNEQFF. DNA for the CDR3: TGCAGTGCTGCCAAGGGCTACAATGAGCAGTTCTTC.

This clonotype came up many times. The chain combines TRBV5-1 with TRBJ2-3; unclear D gene. V was trimmed by 4 bases and J by 6 bases, leaving 15 bases between them. The CDR3 is 14 amino acids. CDR1 is SGHRS, CDR2 YFSETQ, per germline. This chain's CDR3 is CASSTTGVADTQYF. For the CDR3, the DNA is TGCGCCAGCAGCACGACTGGGGTGGCGGATACGCAGTATTTT.

The chain couples TRBV5-1 to TRBJ1-2; a possible D gene is TRBD1 (5 bases). Germline CDR1 SGHRS, CDR2 YFSETQ. The CDR3 is 15 residues long. V was pared by 0 bases and J by 5 bases, with 14 bases between. CDR3 DNA: TGCGCCAGCAGCTTGGCCTTACATGGGGCTTATGGCTACACCTTC. It is translated as CASSLALHGAYGYTF.

This clonotype appeared many times. The chain employs TRBV15 and TRBJ1-5; possible D gene TRBD1, 5 bases. The CDR3 is 13 residues long. Trimming took 6 bases from V and 5 from J, leaving 11 bases between them. CDR1 LNHNV and CDR2 YYDKDF come from the germline V gene (reference sequence). The DNA for the CDR3 is TGTGCCACCAGTAAGGGGAAGGATCAGCCCCAGCATTTT. Protein product: CATSKGKDQPQHF. The full variable domain, with the rest looked up from reference TRBV15 and TRBJ1-5, is DAMVIQNPRYQVTQFGKPVTLSCSQTLNHNVMYWYQQKSSQAPKLLFHYYDKDFNNEADTPDNFQSRRPNTSFCFLDIRSPGLGDTAMYLCATSKGKDQPQHFGDGTRLSIL.

This clonotype was picked up many times. V is TRBV29-1 and J is TRBJ1-2; 7 bases are shared with TRBD1. Germline values: CDR1 SQVTM, CDR2 ANQGSEA. This CDR3 is 14 amino acids long. The V and J ends lost 1 base and 4 bases, in that order; junction bases with no gene match: 6. The CDR3 sequence is CSVEVRGESYGYTF. In DNA, the CDR3 is TGCAGCGTTGAAGTCAGGGGGGAGTCCTATGGCTACACCTTC.

In its sample, this clonotype was seen many times. The chain couples TRBV29-1 to TRBJ2-3, with 7 bases identical to TRBD1. CDR1 is SQVTM and CDR2 is ANQGSEA in the germline V gene. This CDR3 spans 13 amino acids. J was trimmed by 2 bases and V by 7 bases; bases with no gene match: 6. The CDR3 bases are TGCAGCGCTGGACAGGTGGACACAGATACGCAGTATTTT. Its translation: CSAGQVDTDTQYF.

This clonotype was recorded many times. CDR3 sequence reads: CASSRVLAGELFF. CDR3 in DNA: TGTGCCAGCAGTCGGGTCTTGGCCGGGGAGCTGTTTTTT. This chain connects TRBV7-2 to TRBJ2-2; D is unresolved. Trimming took off 6 bases at V and 6 bases at J, with 11 bases between the two ends. Germline assignment: CDR1 SGHTA and CDR2 FQGNSA. The CDR3 runs 13 residues.

In this sample, this clonotype turned up many times. The chain couples TRBV20-1 to TRBJ2-5; the match to TRBD2 covers 7 bases. Germline V CDR1 and CDR2: DFQATT, SNEGSKA (reference sequence). V trimming: 0 bases; J trimming: 4 bases; junction bases outside the gene matches: 5. The CDR3 has 14 residues. CDR3 sequence: CSAREVAGVETQYF. For the CDR3, the DNA is TGCAGTGCTAGAGAGGTGGCGGGAGTAGAGACCCAGTACTTC.

V usage is TRBV5-1 and J usage is TRBJ2-1, with 11 bases that match TRBD2. Germline CDR1 reads SGHRS; CDR2 reads YFSETQ. CDR3 length equals 16 residues. V dropped 4 bases and J dropped 5; count of bases not matched to a gene: 8. The CDR3 is CASSPGGTSGHNEQFF. CDR3 sequence (DNA): TGCGCCAGCAGCCCCGGGGGGACTAGCGGTCACAATGAGCAGTTCTTC.

At least ten counts were recorded for this clonotype. The CDR3 DNA reads TGCAGTGCGGAGGGACTAGCGGGGATTCAGTCCTACGAGCAGTACTTC. Amino acid sequence: CSAEGLAGIQSYEQYF. The chain carries TRBV20-1 and TRBJ2-7; 13 bases are shared with TRBD2. Looked up from germline, CDR1 is DFQATT and CDR2 is SNEGSKA (reference sequence). Trimming took 6 bases from V and 1 from J; bases not matched to a gene: 9. The CDR3 is 16 amino acids.

About this clonotype itself: A junction end diverges from the germline sequence, so it may reflect a read error. The chain joins TRBV12-3 or TRBV12-4 to TRBJ2-7; D is perhaps TRBD2 (6 bases). The CDR3 totals 14 residues. CDR3 residues: CANSLGTSPYVQYF. The CDR3 DNA is TGTGCCAACAGTTTAGGGACTTCACCCTACGTGCAGTACTTC.

This clonotype showed up many times. The chain has TRBV6-1 and TRBJ2-7; TRBD1 or TRBD2 may be the D gene (5 bases each). The CDR3 extends over 15 amino acids. V lost 3 bases and J 5 bases, leaving 17 bases between the germline ends. Germline V CDR1 and CDR2: MNHNS, SASEGT. Written as DNA, the CDR3 is TGTGCCAGCAGTGACCCGTGGGGGACGAGGGACGAGCAGTACTTC. This encodes CASSDPWGTRDEQYF.

V and J are TRBV6-2 or TRBV6-3 and TRBJ2-3, with 13 bases that match TRBD2. The germline V gene encodes CDR1 MNHEY and CDR2 SVGEGT. Trimming took 5 bases from V and 5 from J; bases not matched to a gene: 7. The CDR3 runs 16 residues. The CDR3 sequence: CASSVLAGGPQDTQYF. In DNA, the CDR3 is TGTGCCAGCAGTGTACTAGCGGGAGGGCCACAAGATACGCAGTATTTT.

This clonotype was seen repeatedly, ten times or more. This chain links TRBV3-1 with TRBJ2-1, with a tentative D call TRBD2 (5 bases). Trimming pared 4 bases from V and 10 bases from J, leaving 14 bases between. Per the germline V gene, CDR1 is LGHDT and CDR2 is YNNKEL (reference sequence). This CDR3 is 13 amino acids long. CDR3 residues: CASSLGGGVEQFF. The CDR3 DNA follows: TGTGCCAGCAGCCTCGGAGGTGGGGTCGAGCAGTTCTTC.

In this sample, this clonotype turned up many times. V usage is TRBV10-3 and J usage is TRBJ1-6; 7 bases align to TRBD1. CDR3 length: 15 residues. V gave up 6 bases and J gave up 7 bases; unmatched junction bases: 9. The germline gives CDR1 ENHRY, CDR2 SYGVKD. CDR3 amino acids: CAIRPQGVENSPLHF. DNA for the CDR3: TGTGCCATCAGACCTCAGGGGGTAGAGAATTCACCCCTCCACTTT.

This clonotype was seen ten or more times. The rearrangement links TRBV5-1 to TRBJ2-7; 8 positions agree with TRBD2. CDR3 length equals 14 residues. The V and J ends lost 4 bases and 6 bases, in that order; junction bases with no gene match: 9. The germline V gene has CDR1 SGHRS and CDR2 YFSETQ. The CDR3 region is CASSPGGTTLEQYF. Here the CDR3 DNA reads TGCGCCAGCAGCCCGGGGGGGACTACCCTCGAGCAGTACTTC.

The rearrangement joins TRBV5-1 to TRBJ2-7; D remains ambiguous. The CDR3 sequence is 11 residues long. CDR1 SGHRS and CDR2 YFSETQ come from the germline V gene. With 4 bases removed from V and 4 bases from J, the gap between germline ends came to 6 bases. The CDR3 nucleotides are TGCGCCAGCAGCAATGAGTACGAGCAGTACTTC. The encoded protein is CASSNEYEQYF.

CDR3 sequence reads: CASSFDMNTEAFF. The CDR3 bases are TGCGCCAGCAGCTTCGACATGAACACTGAAGCTTTCTTT. The chain recombines TRBV5-1 with TRBJ1-1; D not resolved. V was shortened by 2 bases and J by 0 bases, with 5 bases between the two germline ends. Germline V gives CDR1 SGHRS, CDR2 YFSETQ. The CDR3 sequence is 13 residues long.

The chain recombines TRBV28 with TRBJ2-7, with D possibly TRBD2 on 5 matching bases. Germline lookup yields CDR1 MDHEN and CDR2 SYDVKM. The ends were cut back, 6 bases at V and 6 bases at J, with 18 bases in the middle. This CDR3 region has 14 residues. CDR3 loop: CASSRYGLLIEQYF. CDR3 bases: TGTGCCAGCAGCCGTTATGGACTCCTCATCGAGCAGTACTTC.

This clonotype was detected many times. The rearrangement uses TRBV20-1 and TRBJ2-1, with 7 bases fitting TRBD2. CDR3 length equals 15 residues. In germline, CDR1 is DFQATT, CDR2 SNEGSKA (reference sequence). Germline trimming cut 0 bases from V and 7 bases from J; bases unmatched to any gene: 9. In DNA form, the CDR3 reads TGCAGTGCTAGAGATGGGTCTAGCGGCCGGAATGAGCAGTTCTTC. Translation: CSARDGSSGRNEQFF.

The chain uses TRBV20-1 and TRBJ2-1, with 12 bases that match TRBD2. After removal of 6 bases from V and 6 bases from J, the junction contained 6 bases not matched to a gene. This CDR3 is built from 14 residues. The germline CDR1 and CDR2 sequences are DFQATT and SNEGSKA (reference sequence). The CDR3: CSARPSGRANEQFF. The DNA for the CDR3 is TGCAGTGCACGACCTAGCGGGAGGGCCAATGAGCAGTTCTTC.

This clonotype was observed at least ten times. The V gene is TRBV7-9, the J gene TRBJ1-2; weak D call: TRBD1 (5 bases). This CDR3 has 16 residues. Trimming took off 3 bases at V and 4 bases at J, with 18 bases between the two ends. CDR1 SEHNR and CDR2 FQNEAQ come from the germline V gene (reference sequence). CDR3 in DNA: TGTGCCAGCAGCTTCTCGGAATCCGGGGCCGTCTATGGCTACACCTTC. This codes for CASSFSESGAVYGYTF.

The sample holds many counts of this clonotype. The rearrangement links TRBV4-1 to TRBJ1-2; the D is unclear. The V gene lost 1 base and the J gene lost 4 bases, with 7 bases spanning the gap. Germline V CDR1 and CDR2: MGHRA, YSYEKL. CDR3 length: 13 residues. The CDR3 DNA reads TGCGCCAGCAGCCAAGTACCTTTCTATGGCTACACCTTC. This codes for CASSQVPFYGYTF.

This clonotype was seen many times. The rearrangement links TRBV7-2 to TRBJ2-7; maybe TRBD2 (6 bases). The CDR3 spans 15 residues. From germline, CDR1 is SGHTA and CDR2 FQGNSA. Trimming took off 2 bases at V and 5 bases at J, with 16 bases between the two ends. The CDR3 sequence: CASSLQSLARDEQYF. CDR3 DNA: TGTGCCAGCAGCTTACAGTCCCTAGCGCGAGACGAGCAGTACTTC.

This chain uses TRBV6-2 or TRBV6-3 with TRBJ2-2; 10 bases are shared with TRBD2. Germline trimming cut 6 bases from V and 9 bases from J; bases unmatched to any gene: 4. This CDR3 contains 13 residues. Germline loops: CDR1 MNHEY, CDR2 SVGEGT. CDR3 DNA sequence: TGTGCCAGCAGGGCTAGCGGGAGTCGGGAGCTGTTTTTT. Translating gives CASRASGSRELFF.

This clonotype was seen at least ten times. CDR3 in amino acids: CASSFPLNQPQHF. The CDR3 DNA reads as TGTGCCAGCAGTTTCCCCCTCAATCAGCCCCAGCATTTT. This chain links TRBV28 with TRBJ1-5, with no clear D. Trimming stripped 3 bases from V and 3 bases from J, with 6 bases between. Germline lookup yields CDR1 MDHEN and CDR2 SYDVKM. CDR3 size: 13 residues.